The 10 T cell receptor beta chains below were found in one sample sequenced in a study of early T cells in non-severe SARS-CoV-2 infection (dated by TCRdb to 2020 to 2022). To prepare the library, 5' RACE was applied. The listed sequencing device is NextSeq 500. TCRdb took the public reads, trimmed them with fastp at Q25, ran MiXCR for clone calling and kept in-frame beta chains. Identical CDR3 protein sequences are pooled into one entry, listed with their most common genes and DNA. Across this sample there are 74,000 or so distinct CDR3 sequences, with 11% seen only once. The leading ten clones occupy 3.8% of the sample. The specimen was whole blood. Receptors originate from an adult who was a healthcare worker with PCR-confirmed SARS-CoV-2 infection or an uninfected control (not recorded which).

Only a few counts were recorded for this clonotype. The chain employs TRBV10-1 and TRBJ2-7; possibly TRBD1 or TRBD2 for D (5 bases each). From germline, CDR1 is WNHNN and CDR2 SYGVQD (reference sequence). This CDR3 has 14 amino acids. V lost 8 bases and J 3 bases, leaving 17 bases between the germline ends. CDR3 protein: CASGTGTLIYEQYF. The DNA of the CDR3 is TGCGCCAGCGGGACCGGGACCCTAATCTACGAGCAGTACTTC.

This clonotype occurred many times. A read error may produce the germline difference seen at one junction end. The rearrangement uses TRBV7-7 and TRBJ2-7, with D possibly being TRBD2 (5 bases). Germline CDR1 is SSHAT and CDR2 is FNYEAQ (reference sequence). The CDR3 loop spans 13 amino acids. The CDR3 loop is CASSLALGYEQYF. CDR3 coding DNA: TGTGCTAGCAGCTTAGCGCTTGGGTACGAGCAGTACTTC.

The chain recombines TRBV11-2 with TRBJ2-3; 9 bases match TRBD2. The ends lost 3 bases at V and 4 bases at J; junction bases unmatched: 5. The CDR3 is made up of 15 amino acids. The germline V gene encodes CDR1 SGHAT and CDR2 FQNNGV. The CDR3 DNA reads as TGTGCCAGCAGCTTGGGGCTAGCGGGGTCAGATACGCAGTATTTT. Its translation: CASSLGLAGSDTQYF.

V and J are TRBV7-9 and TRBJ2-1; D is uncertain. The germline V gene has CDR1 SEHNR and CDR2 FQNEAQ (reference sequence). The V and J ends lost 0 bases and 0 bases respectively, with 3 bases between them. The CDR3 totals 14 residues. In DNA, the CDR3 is TGTGCCAGCAGCTTAGCCAGCTCCTACAATGAGCAGTTCTTC. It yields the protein CASSLASSYNEQFF.

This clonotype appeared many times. Written as DNA, the CDR3 is TGTGCCAGCTCACCACGGACAGGGGCGCGGGGCGAAAAACTGTTTTTT. Protein product: CASSPRTGARGEKLFF. The chain employs TRBV18 and TRBJ1-4, with 9 bases identical to TRBD1. Germline-derived CDR1 and CDR2 are KGHSH and LQKENI. With V trimmed by 1 base and J by 8 bases, 8 bases remained unmatched. The CDR3 has 16 residues.

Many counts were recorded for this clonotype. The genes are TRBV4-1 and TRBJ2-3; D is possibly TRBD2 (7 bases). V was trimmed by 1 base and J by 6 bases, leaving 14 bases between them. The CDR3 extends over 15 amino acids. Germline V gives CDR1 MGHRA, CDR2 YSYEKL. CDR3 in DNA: TGCGCCAGCAGCCAAGTCGGGGGGCGGCGGGATACGCAGTATTTT. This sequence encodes CASSQVGGRRDTQYF.

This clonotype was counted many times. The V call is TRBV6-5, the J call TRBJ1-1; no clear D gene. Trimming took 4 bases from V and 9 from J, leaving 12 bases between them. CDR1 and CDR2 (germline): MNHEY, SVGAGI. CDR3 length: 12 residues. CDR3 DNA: TGTGCCAGCAGTTCCGCGGGCCTGAAAGCTTTCTTT. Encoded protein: CASSSAGLKAFF.

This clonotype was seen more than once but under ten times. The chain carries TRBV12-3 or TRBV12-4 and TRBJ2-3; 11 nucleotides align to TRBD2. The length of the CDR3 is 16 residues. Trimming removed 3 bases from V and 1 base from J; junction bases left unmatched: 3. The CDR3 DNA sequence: TGTGCCAGCAGTTTTGGGGGACTAGCGGGCACAGATACGCAGTATTTT. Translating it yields CASSFGGLAGTDTQYF.

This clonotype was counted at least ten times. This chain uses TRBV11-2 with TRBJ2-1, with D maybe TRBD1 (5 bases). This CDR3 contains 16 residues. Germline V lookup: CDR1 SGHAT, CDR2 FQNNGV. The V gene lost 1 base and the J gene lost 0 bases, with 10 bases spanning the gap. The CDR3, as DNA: TGTGCCAGCAGCTTAGGGGTCCAGGGCTCCTACAATGAGCAGTTCTTC. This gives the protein CASSLGVQGSYNEQFF.

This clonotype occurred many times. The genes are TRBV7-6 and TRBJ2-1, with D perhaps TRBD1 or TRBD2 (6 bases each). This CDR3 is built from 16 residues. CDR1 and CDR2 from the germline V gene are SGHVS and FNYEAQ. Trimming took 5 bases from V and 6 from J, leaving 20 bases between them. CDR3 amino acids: CASSQPRGRVVNEQFF. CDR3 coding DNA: TGTGCCAGCAGCCAACCCCGGGGGCGGGTCGTCAATGAGCAGTTCTTC.